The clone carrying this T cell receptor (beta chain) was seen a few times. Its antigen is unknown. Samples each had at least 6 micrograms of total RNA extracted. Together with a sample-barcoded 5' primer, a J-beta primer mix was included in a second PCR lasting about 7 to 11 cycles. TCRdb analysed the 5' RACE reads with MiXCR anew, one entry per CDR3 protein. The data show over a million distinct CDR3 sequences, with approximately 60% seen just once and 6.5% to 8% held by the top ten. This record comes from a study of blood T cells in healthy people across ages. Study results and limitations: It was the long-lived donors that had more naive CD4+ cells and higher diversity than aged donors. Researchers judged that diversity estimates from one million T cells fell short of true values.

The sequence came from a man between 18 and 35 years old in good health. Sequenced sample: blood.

The CDR3 region has the DNA TGCAGCGCTCCCTCTAGCGGGAGCTCCTACAATGAGCAGTTCTTC. It translates to CSAPSSGSSYNEQFF. The chain links TRBV29-1 to TRBJ2-1; TRBD2 agrees at 10 bases. This CDR3 has 15 residues. V shed 7 bases, J shed 0 bases, and the junction held 6 bases outside the gene matches. CDR1 is SQVTM, CDR2 ANQGSEA, per germline.